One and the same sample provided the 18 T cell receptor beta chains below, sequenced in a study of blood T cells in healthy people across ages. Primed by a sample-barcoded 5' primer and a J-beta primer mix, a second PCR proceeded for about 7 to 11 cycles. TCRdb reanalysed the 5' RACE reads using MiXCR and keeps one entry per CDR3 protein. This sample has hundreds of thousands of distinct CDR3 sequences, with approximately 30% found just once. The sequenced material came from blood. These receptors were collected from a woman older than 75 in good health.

Here the CDR3 DNA reads TGTGCCAGCAGCGACAGGGCTAGAACTGAAGCTTTCTTT. It encodes CASSDRARTEAFF. The chain couples TRBV6-2 or TRBV6-3 to TRBJ1-1, with 7 bases matching TRBD1. Germline V gives CDR1 MNHEY, CDR2 SVGEGT. The trim removed 6 bases at V and 5 bases at J, leaving 6 bases unmatched. This CDR3 comprises 13 residues.

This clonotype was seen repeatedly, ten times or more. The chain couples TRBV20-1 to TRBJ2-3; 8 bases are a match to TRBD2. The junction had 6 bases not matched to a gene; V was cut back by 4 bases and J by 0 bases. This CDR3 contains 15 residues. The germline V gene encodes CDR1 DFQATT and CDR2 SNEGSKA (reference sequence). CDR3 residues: CSANPAGESTDTQYF. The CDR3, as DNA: TGCAGTGCTAATCCAGCGGGGGAAAGCACAGATACGCAGTATTTT.

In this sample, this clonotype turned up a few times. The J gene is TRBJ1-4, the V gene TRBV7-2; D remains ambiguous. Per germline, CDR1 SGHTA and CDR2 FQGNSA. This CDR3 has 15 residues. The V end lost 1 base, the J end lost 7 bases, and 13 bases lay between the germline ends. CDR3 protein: CASSLGESMVEKLFF. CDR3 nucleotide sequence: TGTGCCAGCAGCTTAGGGGAATCAATGGTTGAAAAACTGTTTTTT.

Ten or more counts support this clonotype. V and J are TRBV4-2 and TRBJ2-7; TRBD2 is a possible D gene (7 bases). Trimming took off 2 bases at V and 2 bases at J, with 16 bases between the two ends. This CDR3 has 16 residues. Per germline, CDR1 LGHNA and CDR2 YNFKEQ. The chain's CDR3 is CASSQSWGAGAYEQYF. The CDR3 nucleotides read TGTGCCAGCAGCCAATCCTGGGGGGCGGGGGCCTACGAGCAGTACTTC.

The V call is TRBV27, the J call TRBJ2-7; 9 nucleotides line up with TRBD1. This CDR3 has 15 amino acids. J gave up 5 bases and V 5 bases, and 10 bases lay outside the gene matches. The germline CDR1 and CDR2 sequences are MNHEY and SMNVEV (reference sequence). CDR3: CASSPQGQGRNEQYF. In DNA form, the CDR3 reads TGTGCCAGCAGTCCACAAGGACAGGGGAGGAACGAGCAGTACTTC.

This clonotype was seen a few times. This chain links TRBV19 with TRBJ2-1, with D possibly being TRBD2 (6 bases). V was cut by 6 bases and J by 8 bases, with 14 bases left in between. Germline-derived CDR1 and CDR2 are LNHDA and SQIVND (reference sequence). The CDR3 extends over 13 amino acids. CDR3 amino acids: CASRPRWGDEQFF. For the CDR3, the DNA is TGTGCCAGTAGGCCTCGTTGGGGGGATGAGCAGTTCTTC.

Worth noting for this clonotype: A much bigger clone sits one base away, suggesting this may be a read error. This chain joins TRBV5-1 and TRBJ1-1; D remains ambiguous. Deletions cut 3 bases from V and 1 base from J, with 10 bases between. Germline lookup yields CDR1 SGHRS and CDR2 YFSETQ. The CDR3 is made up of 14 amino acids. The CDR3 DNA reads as TGCGCCAGCAGCTGGGCCAGAGCGAACACTGAAGCTTTCTTT. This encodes CASSWARANTEAFF.

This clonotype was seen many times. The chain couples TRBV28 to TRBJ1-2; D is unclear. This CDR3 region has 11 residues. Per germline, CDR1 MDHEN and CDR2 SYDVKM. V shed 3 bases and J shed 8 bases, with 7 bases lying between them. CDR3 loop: CASSFGRGYTF. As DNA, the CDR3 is TGTGCCAGCAGTTTCGGGCGGGGCTACACCTTC.

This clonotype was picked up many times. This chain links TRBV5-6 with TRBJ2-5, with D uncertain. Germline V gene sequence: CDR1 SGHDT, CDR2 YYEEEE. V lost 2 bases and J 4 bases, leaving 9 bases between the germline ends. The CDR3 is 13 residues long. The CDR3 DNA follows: TGTGCCAGCAGCTTCCAAAATAGAGAGACCCAGTACTTC. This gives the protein CASSFQNRETQYF.

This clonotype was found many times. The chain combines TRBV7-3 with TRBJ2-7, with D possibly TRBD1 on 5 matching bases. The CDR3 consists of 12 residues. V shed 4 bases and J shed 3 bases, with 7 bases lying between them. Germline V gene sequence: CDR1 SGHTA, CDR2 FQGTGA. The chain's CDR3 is CASSYQGYEQYF. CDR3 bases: TGTGCCAGCAGCTACCAGGGCTACGAGCAGTACTTC. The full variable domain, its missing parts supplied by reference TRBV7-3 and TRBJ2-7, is GAGVSQTPSNKVTEKGKYVELRCDPISGHTALYWYRQSLGQGPEFLIYFQGTGAADDSGLPNDRFFAVRPEGSVSTLKIQRTERGDSAVYLCASSYQGYEQYFGPGTRLTVT.

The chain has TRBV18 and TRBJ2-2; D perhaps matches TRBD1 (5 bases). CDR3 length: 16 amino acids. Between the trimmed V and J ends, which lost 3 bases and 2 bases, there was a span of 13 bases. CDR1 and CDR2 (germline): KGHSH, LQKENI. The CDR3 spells CASSPQAGRNTGELFF. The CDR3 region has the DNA TGTGCCAGCTCACCCCAGGCAGGGCGCAACACCGGGGAGCTGTTTTTT.

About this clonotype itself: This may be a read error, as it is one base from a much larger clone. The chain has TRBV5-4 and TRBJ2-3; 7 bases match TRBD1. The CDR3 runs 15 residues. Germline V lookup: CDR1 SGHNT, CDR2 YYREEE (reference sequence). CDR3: CTSSPQGWSYDTQYF. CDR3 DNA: TGTACCAGCAGCCCACAGGGGTGGTCGTACGATACGCAGTATTTT.

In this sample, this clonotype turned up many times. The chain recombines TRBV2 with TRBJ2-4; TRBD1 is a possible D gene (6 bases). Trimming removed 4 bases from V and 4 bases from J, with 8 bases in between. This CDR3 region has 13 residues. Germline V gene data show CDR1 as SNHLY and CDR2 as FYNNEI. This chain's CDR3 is CASSAGTKNIQYF. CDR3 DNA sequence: TGTGCCAGCAGTGCCGGGACAAAAAACATTCAGTACTTC.

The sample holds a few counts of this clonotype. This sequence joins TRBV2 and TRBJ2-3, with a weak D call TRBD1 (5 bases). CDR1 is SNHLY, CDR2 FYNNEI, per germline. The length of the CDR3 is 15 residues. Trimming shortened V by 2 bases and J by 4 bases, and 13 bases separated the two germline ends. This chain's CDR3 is CASSEWVQVSDTQYF. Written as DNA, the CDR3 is TGTGCCAGCAGTGAATGGGTACAGGTTTCAGATACGCAGTATTTT. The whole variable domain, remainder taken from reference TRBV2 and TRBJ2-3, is EPEVTQTPSHQVTQMGQEVILRCVPISNHLYFYWYRQILGQKVEFLVSFYNNEISEKSEIFDDQFSVERPDGSNFTLKIRSTKLEDSAMYFCASSEWVQVSDTQYFGPGTRLTVL.

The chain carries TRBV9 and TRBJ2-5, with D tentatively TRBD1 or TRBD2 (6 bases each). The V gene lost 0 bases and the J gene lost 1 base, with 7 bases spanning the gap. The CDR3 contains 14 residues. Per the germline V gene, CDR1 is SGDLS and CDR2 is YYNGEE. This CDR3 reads CASSVGGAQETQYF. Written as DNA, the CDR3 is TGTGCCAGCAGCGTAGGGGGGGCCCAAGAGACCCAGTACTTC.

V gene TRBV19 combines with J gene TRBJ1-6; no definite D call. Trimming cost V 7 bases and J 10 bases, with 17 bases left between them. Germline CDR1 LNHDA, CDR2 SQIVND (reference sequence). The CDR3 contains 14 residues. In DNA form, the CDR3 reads TGTGCCAGTACCTCGCAGGAAGGAAGATCACCCCTCCACTTT. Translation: CASTSQEGRSPLHF.

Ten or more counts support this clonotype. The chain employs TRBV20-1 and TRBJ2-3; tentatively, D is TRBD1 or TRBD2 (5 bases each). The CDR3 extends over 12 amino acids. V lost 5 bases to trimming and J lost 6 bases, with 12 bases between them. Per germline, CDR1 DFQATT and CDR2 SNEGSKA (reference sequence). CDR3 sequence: CSAPYGDDTQYF. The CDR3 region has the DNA TGCAGTGCTCCCTACGGGGACGATACGCAGTATTTT.

The CDR3 sequence is CASSLGTGVNEQYF. The CDR3 nucleotides are TGTGCCAGCAGCCTGGGGACAGGGGTGAATGAGCAGTACTTC. The V call is TRBV12-3 or TRBV12-4, the J call TRBJ2-5; TRBD1 agrees at 10 bases. With V trimmed by 6 bases and J by 11 bases, 12 bases remained unmatched. The CDR3 totals 14 residues.